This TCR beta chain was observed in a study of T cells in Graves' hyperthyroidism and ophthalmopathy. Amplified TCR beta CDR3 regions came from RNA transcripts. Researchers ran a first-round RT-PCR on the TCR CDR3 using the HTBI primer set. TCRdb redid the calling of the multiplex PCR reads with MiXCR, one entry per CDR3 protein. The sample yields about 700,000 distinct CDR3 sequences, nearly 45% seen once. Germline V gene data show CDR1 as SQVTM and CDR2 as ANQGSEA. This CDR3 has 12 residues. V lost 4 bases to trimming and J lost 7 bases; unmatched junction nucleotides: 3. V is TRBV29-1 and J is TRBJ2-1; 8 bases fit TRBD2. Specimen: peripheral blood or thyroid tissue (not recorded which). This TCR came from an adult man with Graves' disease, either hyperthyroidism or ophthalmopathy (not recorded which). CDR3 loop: CSVGLASNEQFF. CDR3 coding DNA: TGCAGCGTTGGACTAGCGAGTAATGAGCAGTTCTTC.